The rows below give T cell receptor beta chains drawn from one sample of a study of OX40 agonist ivuxolimab in advanced cancers. Profiling relied on immunoSEQ multiplex PCR, and the TCRdb table lists in-frame clones only, not all of them. The data contain roughly 53,000 clones, around 89% of them singletons. The sequencing here drew on CD4+ or CD8+ T cells sorted from blood, taken in a trial of the OX40 agonist ivuxolimab. Every receptor here comes from an adult with an advanced solid tumor such as melanoma, head and neck, liver or kidney cancer. The CDR3 runs from the conserved cysteine through the conserved F or W. Each record gives: D gene, clone size, J gene, V gene, CDR3 DNA, CDR3 protein. The D gene is left open where the match is weak. Some rows mark clone size as missing; the rest say once, few, many or name a class of expanded clone.

.	.	TRBJ1-5	TRBV5-5	TGTGCCAGCAGCCCCGTTCGGGAGGGCAATCAGCCCCAGCATTTT	CASSPVREGNQPQHF
.	.	TRBJ1-4	TRBV15	TGTGCCACCAGCAGAGAGGGGGCAACTAATGAAAAACTGTTTTTT	CATSREGATNEKLFF
TRBD2	.	TRBJ2-3	TRBV5-6	TGTGCCAGCAGCTTGAATTTGGGCGGGAGGGCAACAGATACGCAGTATTTT	CASSLNLGGRATDTQYF
TRBD1	few	TRBJ2-5	TRBV28	TGTGCCAGCAGTTTCCCCGGGACAGCGCAAGAGACCCAGTACTTC	CASSFPGTAQETQYF
.	.	TRBJ1-2	TRBV7-2	TGTGCCAGCAGCTTAGACAGGATTTCTAACTATGGCTACACCTTC	CASSLDRISNYGYTF
TRBD2	.	TRBJ2-1	TRBV7-3	TGTGCCAGCAGCTTAACGTCGGCGGGAGGGGGTTACAATGAGCAGTTCTTC	CASSLTSAGGGYNEQFF
.	.	TRBJ1-1	TRBV4-2	TGTGCCAGCAGCCAGGGAAGGGACACTGAAGCTTTCTTT	CASSQGRDTEAFF
.	.	TRBJ1-1	TRBV5-1	TGCGCCAGCAGAGCACCCGGCCTCATGAACACTGAAGCTTTCTTT	CASRAPGLMNTEAFF
.	.	TRBJ2-3	TRBV28	TGTGCCAGCAGATTGCCACCCAATACGCAGTATTTT	CASRLPPNTQYF
.	.	TRBJ2-1	TRBV2	TGTGCCAGCCTTCAGGGGTTTGAGCAGTTCTTC	CASLQGFEQFF
TRBD1	.	TRBJ1-2	TRBV14	TGTGCCAGCAGCCCCCGACAGGGTTTCTATGGCTACACCTTC	CASSPRQGFYGYTF
.	few	TRBJ2-3	TRBV4-2	TGTGCCAGCAGCCAAGACAGGGATACGCAGTATTTT	CASSQDRDTQYF
.	.	TRBJ2-6	TRBV7-2	TGTGCCAGCAGCCATTCTGAAGGTGGGGCCAACGTCCTGACTTTC	CASSHSEGGANVLTF
TRBD1	once	TRBJ2-5	TRBV27	TGTGCCAGCAGTTTTGGACAGGGGCGTCGGGAGACCCAGTACTTC	CASSFGQGRRETQYF
.	.	TRBJ2-1	TRBV5-4	TGTGCCAGCAGCTTCGACACCCGCTCCTACAATGAGCAGTTCTTC	CASSFDTRSYNEQFF
TRBD1	.	TRBJ1-1	TRBV6-5	TGTGCCAGCAGTTACGGGGACAGGGGTCGAACTGAAGCTTTCTTT	CASSYGDRGRTEAFF
TRBD1	once	TRBJ2-5	TRBV7-2	TGTGCCAGCAGCCCGAACAGGGGGCGAGGAGAGACCCAGTACTTC	CASSPNRGRGETQYF
TRBD1	.	TRBJ1-5	TRBV19	TGTGCCAGTAGTGGACAGGGGGGTACTCAGCCCCAGCATTTT	CASSGQGGTQPQHF
.	.	TRBJ2-3	TRBV28	TGTGCCAGCAGTCGATCGGGGGGCAGGGCTACTAGCACAGATACGCAGTATTTT	CASSRSGGRATSTDTQYF
.	.	TRBJ2-5	TRBV19	TGTGCCAGTAGTATTGGATACCAAGAGACCCAGTACTTC	CASSIGYQETQYF
TRBD2	once	TRBJ2-5	TRBV18	TGTGCCAGCTCATCGACTAGCAAGGAGACCCAGTACTTC	CASSSTSKETQYF
TRBD2	.	TRBJ2-1	TRBV18	TGTGCCAGCTCACCGCTGACTAGCCCCAATGAGCAGTTCTTC	CASSPLTSPNEQFF
TRBD2	.	TRBJ2-3	TRBV18	TGTGCCAGCTCACCACCGGTGGCTAGCGGGAGGACAGATACGCAGTATTTT	CASSPPVASGRTDTQYF
TRBD2	.	TRBJ2-2	TRBV11-2	TGTGCCAGCAGGCCTAGCGGGAGGGCCACCGGGGAGCTGTTTTTT	CASRPSGRATGELFF
.	.	TRBJ1-2	TRBV21-1	TGTGCCAGCAGCTTGGGGCAGGGACTCTATGGCTACACCTTC	CASSLGQGLYGYTF
.	.	TRBJ2-7	TRBV2	TGTGCCAGCAGTTCAAGCGAGGTCACTTCCTACGAGCAGTACTTC	CASSSSEVTSYEQYF
.	.	TRBJ2-1	TRBV18	TGTGCCAGCTCACGGAGTGGGGGAAACAATGAGCAGTTCTTC	CASSRSGGNNEQFF
.	.	TRBJ2-1	TRBV15	TGTGCCACCAGCAGAGTGCTAGGTAACTATGAGCAGTTCTTC	CATSRVLGNYEQFF
.	.	TRBJ2-7	TRBV5-1	TGCGCCAGCAGCCGGGACGGGTACTCCTACGAGCAGTACTTC	CASSRDGYSYEQYF
TRBD2	once	TRBJ2-5	TRBV15	TGTGCCACCAGCACCATACCGGGACTAGCGGGAGAGACCCAGTACTTC	CATSTIPGLAGETQYF
.	.	TRBJ2-2	TRBV28	TGTGCCAGCAGTTTGGTTTTGGCAAGGGCCGGGGAGCTGTTTTTT	CASSLVLARAGELFF
TRBD2	.	TRBJ2-3	TRBV4-1	TGCGCCAGCAGCCAAGAGCTTCGGACTAGCTGGGCAGATACGCAGTATTTT	CASSQELRTSWADTQYF
.	.	TRBJ2-3	TRBV20-1	TGCAGTGCCATAGGGGATACGCAGTATTTT	CSAIGDTQYF
.	.	TRBJ2-1	TRBV6-5	TGTGCCAGCAGTTACTCTGGGAGCTCCTACAATGAGCAGTTCTTC	CASSYSGSSYNEQFF
.	.	TRBJ2-5	TRBV5-4	TGTGCCAGCAGCTTGGGATCCTTCGCTAGCGTCAGAGAGACCCAGTACTTC	CASSLGSFASVRETQYF
TRBD1	.	TRBJ1-1	TRBV4-2	TGTGCCAGCAGCCAAGCGGGACAGGGGAACACTGAAGCTTTCTTT	CASSQAGQGNTEAFF
TRBD2	.	TRBJ2-1	TRBV7-9	TGTGCCAGCAGCTTAAGACTAGCGGGGACCTACAATGAGCAGTTCTTC	CASSLRLAGTYNEQFF
TRBD1	.	TRBJ1-2	TRBV30	TGTGCCTGGAGACTCACAGGGGGCGATGGTCCCTATGGCTACACCTTC	CAWRLTGGDGPYGYTF
.	.	TRBJ2-7	TRBV5-1	TGCGCCAGCAGCCGACAGGTGGGGTACGAGCAGTACTTC	CASSRQVGYEQYF
.	.	TRBJ1-5	TRBV28	TGTGCCAGCAGTTCCCGAGGCCAACGAAATCAGCCCCAGCATTTT	CASSSRGQRNQPQHF
TRBD1	.	TRBJ1-4	TRBV10-3	TGTGCCATCAGTGAGCGGGGACAGACTCCGGAAAAACTGTTTTTT	CAISERGQTPEKLFF
TRBD1	once	TRBJ2-1	TRBV6-6	TGTGCCAGCAGGGACCAAGACAGGGGATCCTACAATGAGCAGTTCTTC	CASRDQDRGSYNEQFF
.	.	TRBJ2-7	TRBV5-4	TGTGCCAGCAGCTTGGATTGGGGGAGCTACGAGCAGTACTTC	CASSLDWGSYEQYF
.	.	TRBJ2-3	TRBV6-1	TGTGCTGAGGGGAGCGGGCGGGTAGATACGCAGTATTTT	CAEGSGRVDTQYF
.	.	TRBJ2-3	TRBV9	TGTGCCAGCAGCGAAGATCCTACTGGAGGGCAGTGGCGCACAGATACGCAGTATTTT	CASSEDPTGGQWRTDTQYF
TRBD1	.	TRBJ2-7	TRBV7-8	TGTGCCAGCAGCTCCAGCCGCGCCCTCACAGGGGCCGAGCAGTACTTC	CASSSSRALTGAEQYF
.	.	TRBJ2-5	TRBV11-3	TGTGCCAGCAGCCTGACAGCCAAAGAGACCCAGTACTTC	CASSLTAKETQYF
.	few	TRBJ1-2	TRBV6-1	TGTGCCAGCAGCGAAGGTGGGGGTTGGTTTGGCTACACCTTC	CASSEGGGWFGYTF
.	.	TRBJ1-5	TRBV7-8	TGTGCCAGCAGCTTAGCGGTGGGGGCAAATCAGCCCCAGCATTTT	CASSLAVGANQPQHF
.	.	TRBJ1-2	TRBV4-1	TGCGCCAGCAGCCAAGAACGGAGCTTTGGCTATGGCTACACCTTC	CASSQERSFGYGYTF
.	.	TRBJ2-5	TRBV5-1	TGCGCCAGCAGCTTGGGACAGGCCCGACAGACCCAGTACTTC	CASSLGQARQTQYF
.	.	TRBJ1-3	TRBV6-6	TGTGCCAGCAGTTACTCAGGTGCTGGAAACACCATATATTTT	CASSYSGAGNTIYF
.	.	TRBJ1-1	TRBV4-2	TGTGCCAGCAGCCAAATCGGGAACACTGAAGCTTTCTTT	CASSQIGNTEAFF
TRBD2	.	TRBJ2-4	TRBV19	TGTGCCAGTAGTATAGGTTCTAGCGGGAGGGTCAAAAACATTCAGTACTTC	CASSIGSSGRVKNIQYF
.	.	TRBJ2-5	TRBV19	TGTGCCAGTAGTACCCCACAAGCTTTAGACATTCAAGAGACCCAGTACTTC	CASSTPQALDIQETQYF